The T cell receptor (beta chain) under discussion was sequenced for a study of T-cell memory formation after mild COVID-19. Each CDR3 protein gets one entry after TCRdb re-called the 5' RACE reads with MiXCR. The data show fewer than 700,000 distinct CDR3 sequences, less than 25% seen once. The CDR3 contains 14 residues. The V gene lost 8 bases and the J gene lost 2 bases, with 12 bases spanning the gap. Germline V lookup: CDR1 KGHSH, CDR2 LQKENI. The chain is built from TRBV18 and TRBJ2-2; D might be TRBD1 or TRBD2, each matching 5 bases. Material for sequencing was PBMCs or a T cell subset sorted from them (not recorded which). The sequence was collected from an adult woman who had mild COVID-19 (a few samples of this study predate the infection). Cell type and time point are not known. The CDR3 protein is CASLGTPNTGELFF. The CDR3 nucleotides are TGTGCCAGCCTCGGGACCCCAAACACCGGGGAGCTGTTTTTT.